This record covers a single T cell receptor (beta chain). What it binds is not known. These data are taken from a study of blood T cells in healthy people across ages. Whole-study findings and limits: Diversity estimates drawn from one million T cells were deemed underestimates. TCR beta diversity, measured per million T cells, fell in a roughly linear way with age.

CDR1 and CDR2 (germline): SGHRS, YFSETQ. V shed 1 base and J shed 4 bases, with 8 bases lying between them. The CDR3 runs 14 residues. Primers used in a second PCR of roughly 7 to 11 cycles were a sample-barcoded 5' primer and a J-beta primer mix. Each cDNA molecule carried a tag from a template-switch adaptor that contained 12 random nucleotides. TCRdb reprocessed the 5' RACE reads with MiXCR, giving one entry per CDR3 protein. The data hold hundreds of thousands of distinct CDR3 sequences, with around 24% observed a single time. The sample was also reused in another study, on T cells of mothers and their children. That investigation notes: Donors were a few healthy Caucasian mothers and their six children.

This receptor was taken from a boy aged 10-17 years in good health. The rearrangement links TRBV5-1 to TRBJ2-2; tentatively, D is TRBD1 or TRBD2 (5 bases each). Sequencing used blood. The CDR3 sequence: CASSLRDGTGELFF. DNA of the CDR3: TGCGCCAGCAGCTTGAGGGACGGCACCGGGGAGCTGTTTTTT.